Below, 19 T cell receptor beta chains from the same sample are listed, as sequenced in a study of blood T cell repertoires in COVID-19. Libraries were prepared by immunoSEQ multiplex PCR; TCRdb keeps only in-frame clonotypes and omits some of them. The sample holds some 240,000 clones, roughly nine tenths seen once. The source material was peripheral blood. These receptors all come from a woman aged 40 to 49 who had recovered from COVID-19.

V and J are TRBV6-5 and TRBJ2-5; 12 bases are shared with TRBD2. With V trimmed by 5 bases and J by 4 bases, 2 bases remained unmatched. CDR3 length: 14 amino acids. Germline loops: CDR1 MNHEY, CDR2 SVGAGI. CDR3 in amino acids: CASSRGLAGETQYF. The DNA for the CDR3 is TGTGCCAGCAGTCGGGGACTAGCGGGAGAGACCCAGTACTTC.

The chain uses TRBV6-5 and TRBJ2-5; 10 bases match TRBD2. The length of the CDR3 is 15 residues. Unmatched junction bases numbered 6, after V lost 5 bases and J lost 3 bases. The germline V gene has CDR1 MNHEY and CDR2 SVGAGI. The CDR3 reads CASSPLLAGEETQYF. The CDR3 nucleotides are TGTGCCAGCAGTCCCCTTCTAGCGGGAGAAGAGACCCAGTACTTC.

This clone is a singleton in its sample. The V call is TRBV15, the J call TRBJ1-4, with TRBD1 matching over 7 bases. This CDR3 has 14 amino acids. V lost 5 bases to trimming and J lost 5 bases; unmatched junction nucleotides: 5. Per germline, CDR1 LNHNV and CDR2 YYDKDF (reference sequence). CDR3 DNA: TGTGCCACCAGCCGGGACAGAATAAATGAAAAACTGTTTTTT. Its protein product is CATSRDRINEKLFF.

The chain uses TRBV2 and TRBJ2-3; 9 bases align to TRBD2. CDR1 is SNHLY, CDR2 FYNNEI, per germline. The CDR3 is 16 residues long. The V gene end was trimmed by 2 bases and the J gene end by 7 bases; junction bases not matched to a gene: 10. The CDR3 loop is CASSEFGSGRENTQYF. Written as DNA, the CDR3 is TGTGCCAGCAGTGAATTTGGTAGCGGGAGAGAGAATACGCAGTATTTT.

This chain joins TRBV10-3 and TRBJ2-7; 8 nucleotides match TRBD2. V was pared by 0 bases and J by 5 bases, with 6 bases of the junction left unmatched. The CDR3 is made up of 15 amino acids. Looked up from germline, CDR1 is ENHRY and CDR2 is SYGVKD. The CDR3 reads CAISESSGSSHEQYV. Here the CDR3 DNA reads TGTGCCATCAGTGAGTCAAGCGGGAGTTCCCACGAGCAGTACGTC.

This rearrangement joins TRBV10-3 to TRBJ2-7; 7 bases fit TRBD1. Germline V CDR1 and CDR2: ENHRY, SYGVKD. The V gene end was trimmed by 5 bases and the J gene end by 3 bases; junction bases not matched to a gene: 1. The CDR3 has 12 amino acids. The CDR3 DNA sequence: TGTGCCATCAGTAGGGACAGCTACGAGCAGTACTTC. Translated, it gives CAISRDSYEQYF.

The J gene is TRBJ2-2, the V gene TRBV27; the D gene is possibly TRBD2 (5 bases). V was cut by 3 bases and J by 2 bases, with 7 bases left in between. Germline V lookup: CDR1 MNHEY, CDR2 SMNVEV (reference sequence). The CDR3 extends over 14 amino acids. The chain's CDR3 is CASSFGVNTGELFF. The DNA for the CDR3 is TGTGCCAGCAGTTTCGGGGTAAACACCGGGGAGCTGTTTTTT.

This clone turned up a few times. The chain joins TRBV5-4 to TRBJ2-2, with 12 bases lining up with TRBD2. Trimming removed 4 bases from V and 3 bases from J; junction bases left unmatched: 4. CDR1 and CDR2 from the germline V gene are SGHNT and YYREEE (reference sequence). The CDR3 contains 16 residues. CDR3 in DNA: TGTGCCAGCAGCGCAGGGACTAGCGGGCACACCGGGGAGCTGTTTTTT. Translation gives CASSAGTSGHTGELFF. Combining the CDR3 with reference TRBV5-4 and TRBJ2-2 gives the whole variable domain ETGVTQSPTHLIKTRGQQVTLRCSSQSGHNTVSWYQQALGQGPQFIFQYYREEENGRGNFPPRFSGLQFPNYSSELNVNALELDDSALYLCASSAGTSGHTGELFFGEGSRLTVL.

This chain joins TRBV10-3 and TRBJ1-5, with TRBD1 as a possible D gene (6 bases). The germline CDR1 and CDR2 sequences are ENHRY and SYGVKD. Trimming stripped 2 bases from V and 4 bases from J, with 9 bases between. The CDR3 spans 14 residues. The CDR3 loop reads CAISETGTNQPQHF. The CDR3 DNA reads TGTGCCATCAGTGAGACAGGGACGAATCAGCCCCAGCATTTT.

This clone was counted only a few times. The J gene is TRBJ1-6, the V gene TRBV4-3; TRBD1 aligns across 8 bases. CDR1 is LGHNA and CDR2 is YSLEER in the germline V gene. The CDR3 has 18 residues. V was clipped by 1 base and J by 7 bases; unmatched bases: 12. CDR3 bases: TGCGCCAGCAGCCAAGCTGTGGGGACAGGCTTACGAAATTCACCCCTCCACTTT. Its translation: CASSQAVGTGLRNSPLHF.

This chain joins TRBV11-2 and TRBJ2-1, with a tentative D call TRBD2 (6 bases). Between the trimmed V and J ends, which lost 0 bases and 10 bases, there was a span of 13 bases. CDR1 and CDR2 (germline): SGHAT, FQNNGV. The CDR3 runs 14 residues. The CDR3, as DNA: TGTGCCAGCAGCTTAGATTTGGGCGGGGCAGAGCAGTTCTTC. Protein product: CASSLDLGGAEQFF.

The rearrangement links TRBV10-2 to TRBJ1-4, with 9 bases lining up with TRBD1. Germline V gene sequence: CDR1 WSHSY, CDR2 SAAADI. There are 15 residues in the CDR3. The trim removed 9 bases at V and 6 bases at J, leaving 11 bases unmatched. This chain's CDR3 is CASDRQGDNHEKLFF. CDR3 nucleotide sequence: TGCGCCAGTGACCGACAGGGGGATAACCATGAAAAACTGTTTTTT.

V is TRBV9 and J is TRBJ1-5; a weak D match, TRBD1 (5 bases). The CDR3 has 14 amino acids. Per the germline V gene, CDR1 is SGDLS and CDR2 is YYNGEE. V lost 4 bases and J lost 9, with 17 bases in between. The CDR3 loop is CASSTEGGEGPQHF. The CDR3 coding sequence is TGTGCCAGCAGCACCGAGGGAGGGGAGGGGCCCCAGCATTTT.

This chain uses TRBV10-3 with TRBJ1-2; D ambiguous. Germline V gene data show CDR1 as ENHRY and CDR2 as SYGVKD. The V end lost 8 bases, the J end lost 0 bases, and 7 bases lay between the germline ends. This CDR3 is 12 amino acids long. The CDR3 region is CAIENPNYGYTF. CDR3 DNA: TGTGCCATCGAGAACCCTAACTATGGCTACACCTTC.

The chain links TRBV5-4 to TRBJ1-6, with D possibly being TRBD1 (5 bases). Germline values: CDR1 SGHNT, CDR2 YYREEE (reference sequence). The CDR3 is made up of 15 amino acids. The V gene lost 8 bases and the J gene lost 1 base, with 13 bases spanning the gap. CDR3: CASKPGNSYNSPLHF. The CDR3 DNA reads TGTGCCAGTAAACCAGGGAATTCCTATAATTCACCCCTCCACTTT.

J is TRBJ1-4 and V is TRBV6-5, with 7 bases lining up with TRBD1. The CDR3 covers 15 residues. Trimming cost V 5 bases and J 3 bases; bases outside gene matches: 6. CDR1 MNHEY and CDR2 SVGAGI come from the germline V gene. Written as DNA, the CDR3 is TGTGCCAGCAGTCCCGGAGGGACAGCTAATGAAAAACTGTTTTTT. Translated, it gives CASSPGGTANEKLFF.

The chain is built from TRBV5-1 and TRBJ2-5; 9 bases map to TRBD2. V lost 4 bases to trimming and J lost 5 bases; unmatched junction nucleotides: 6. In germline, CDR1 is SGHRS, CDR2 YFSETQ. The CDR3 covers 14 residues. The CDR3 DNA sequence: TGCGCCAGCAGCAGGGCGGGAGGGACGGAGACCCAGTACTTC. Protein sequence: CASSRAGGTETQYF. The full variable domain, rest sourced from reference TRBV5-1 and TRBJ2-5, is KAGVTQTPRYLIKTRGQQVTLSCSPISGHRSVSWYQQTPGQGLQFLFEYFSETQRNKGNFPGRFSGRQFSNSRSEMNVSTLELGDSALYLCASSRAGGTETQYFGPGTRLLVL.

The chain joins TRBV6-5 to TRBJ1-5; 11 positions agree with TRBD1. Per the germline V gene, CDR1 is MNHEY and CDR2 is SVGAGI. The CDR3 runs to 15 residues. The V and J ends lost 7 bases and 6 bases, in that order; junction bases with no gene match: 8. The CDR3, as DNA: TGTGCCAGCACCGCGGGACAGGGGGTTGGTCAGCCCCAGCATTTT. Translated: CASTAGQGVGQPQHF.

The chain combines TRBV6-6 with TRBJ1-2; D is possibly TRBD1 (5 bases). V was shortened by 3 bases and J by 6 bases, with 17 bases between the two germline ends. Germline-derived CDR1 and CDR2 are MNHNY and SVGAGI (reference sequence). There are 15 residues in the CDR3. The CDR3 region has the DNA TGTGCCAGCAGTTATACCGGGACTAATAGCGATGGCTACACCTTC. Its protein product is CASSYTGTNSDGYTF.